This T cell receptor (beta chain) was retrieved from a study of blood T cell repertoires in COVID-19. Using immunoSEQ multiplex PCR, the repertoire was profiled, and TCRdb retains in-frame clones only, with some absent. The sample consists of roughly 250,000 clones, less than 90% of them appearing once. Material for sequencing was peripheral blood. This clonotype was sampled from a man in his 60s who had recovered from COVID-19.

The CDR3 sequence: CASSLGQGRAGELFF. CDR3 coding DNA: TGCGCCAGCAGCCTAGGACAGGGGAGGGCCGGGGAGCTGTTTTTT. This chain connects TRBV5-1 to TRBJ2-2; the match to TRBD1 covers 9 bases. This CDR3 has 15 residues. Looked up from germline, CDR1 is SGHRS and CDR2 is YFSETQ. V gave up 4 bases and J gave up 6 bases; unmatched junction bases: 7.